One and the same sample provided the 5 T cell receptor beta chains below, sequenced in a study of human T cells and chemical hapten exposure. The time point here: patch test 1, 2 weeks after DPC sensitization. Treatment indicated: therapeutic diphenylcyclopropenone sensitization with weekly scalp DPC. From the RACE reads, TCRdb called clonotypes with MiXCR, one entry per CDR3 protein. The sample has 300,000 to 350,000 distinct CDR3 sequences, around 7% seen once; the top ten hold 8.4%. The material was whole blood, obtained in connection with sensitization to the hapten diphenylcyclopropenone (DPC). These receptors were taken from a woman aged 18-29 years with alopecia areata. Some clones in this sample may be carry-over from other donors' samples.

This clonotype was observed a handful of times. This chain links TRBV5-8 with TRBJ2-6; the D gene is possibly TRBD1 (5 bases). The CDR3 contains 17 residues. The germline CDR1 and CDR2 sequences are SGHTS and YDEGEE. Trimming cost V 4 bases and J 0 bases, with 14 bases left between them. The CDR3 DNA reads TGTGCCAGCAGCCAAAGGGGTACAAACTCTGGGGCCAACGTCCTGACTTTC. Protein product: CASSQRGTNSGANVLTF.

The CDR3 nucleotides are TGTGCCAGCAGCCAAGAAGGTGGAGGTCAGGAAGCTTTCTTT. Its protein product is CASSQEGGGQEAFF. This sequence joins TRBV4-2 and TRBJ1-1; D unclear. This CDR3 region has 14 residues. Germline lookup yields CDR1 LGHNA and CDR2 YNFKEQ. Trimming pared 0 bases from V and 8 bases from J, leaving 13 bases between.

This clonotype counts as medium-sized (0.01 to 0.1%). The V call is TRBV10-3, the J call TRBJ2-1; 10 positions agree with TRBD2. With 10 bases clipped from V and 8 bases from J, the junction kept 5 bases outside the gene matches. The CDR3 runs 12 residues. The V gene's germline CDR1 is ENHRY and CDR2 SYGVKD. The CDR3 loop reads CATSGGADEQFF. In DNA, the CDR3 is TGTGCCACCAGCGGGGGGGCGGATGAGCAGTTCTTC.

This clonotype was observed a few times. CDR3 protein: CASSYSGTGRANSPLHF. In nucleotides, the CDR3 is TGTGCCAGCAGTTACTCTGGAACAGGCAGGGCGAATTCACCCCTCCACTTT. The chain couples TRBV6-5 to TRBJ1-6; TRBD1 is a possible D gene (5 bases). The V gene's germline CDR1 is MNHEY and CDR2 SVGAGI. V was trimmed by 0 bases and J by 7 bases, leaving 16 bases between them. CDR3 length equals 17 residues.

The chain recombines TRBV9 with TRBJ2-3, with TRBD2 matching 11 bases. Germline V gene data show CDR1 as SGDLS and CDR2 as YYNGEE. This CDR3 contains 17 residues. The V and J ends lost 3 bases and 5 bases, in that order; junction bases with no gene match: 11. CDR3: CASSAPLAGGPGDTQYF. Here the CDR3 DNA reads TGTGCCAGCAGCGCGCCCCTAGCGGGGGGTCCGGGAGATACGCAGTATTTT.